This T cell receptor (beta chain) was sequenced during a study of T-cell memory formation after mild COVID-19. Study observations and caveats: For second-wave clones that peaked at day 37, SARS-CoV-2 specificity went unverified. Contracting CD8+ clones were enriched in EMRA, CD4+ mainly in CM and EM.

The TCR alpha and TCR beta cDNA libraries, bearing sample barcodes and UMIs, were generated by 5'RACE using constant-segment primers. Via MiXCR, TCRdb re-called the 5' RACE reads, giving one row per CDR3 protein. Of a few hundred thousand distinct CDR3 sequences listed, about 17% are singletons. Concerning this clonotype: Its antigen remains unknown.

Germline V gene lookup returns CDR1 SGDLS and CDR2 YYNGEE. V shed 5 bases and J 2 bases; nucleotides not matched to a gene: 5. The CDR3 totals 14 residues. The gene calls are TRBV9 and TRBJ2-7; 9 nucleotides line up with TRBD2. The sample taken for sequencing was PBMCs or a T cell subset sorted from them (not recorded which). The sequence derives from a young man who had mild COVID-19 (a few samples of this study predate the infection). Cell type and time point are not known. The CDR3 nucleotides are TGTGCCAGCAGTCGGCTAGCGGGGCCCTACGAGCAGTACTTC. Translated, it gives CASSRLAGPYEQYF.